The source of this T cell receptor (beta chain) is a study of beta chain features in type 1 diabetes. This clone came up a few times. The isolated RNA, all of it, was reverse transcribed, so expressed TCRB transcripts were what got sequenced. Here immunoSEQ multiplex PCR was the method, and the copy in TCRdb shows in-frame clones only, minus some. This table has about 130,000 clones, about 9.2% appearing once. Trimming stripped 4 bases from V and 0 bases from J, with 13 bases between. The germline V gene encodes CDR1 SGHTA and CDR2 FQGNSA. There are 15 residues in the CDR3. This TCR was recovered from a man aged 18 to 35 in good health. V and J are TRBV7-2 and TRBJ2-7; a possible D gene is TRBD2 (5 bases). Sample: central memory CD4+ T cells from blood. The CDR3 loop is CASSWTGTSSYEQYF. The DNA of the CDR3 is TGTGCCAGCAGCTGGACGGGAACTAGCTCCTACGAGCAGTACTTC.